These 30 T cell receptor beta chains share one sample of origin, sequenced in a study of blood T cells in healthy people across ages. A second PCR, run for about 7 to 11 cycles, used a sample-barcoded 5' primer plus a J-beta primer mix. Each CDR3 protein gets one entry after TCRdb re-called the 5' RACE reads with MiXCR. The data contain some 760,000 distinct CDR3 sequences, 20% to 30% of them seen just once; the ten biggest clones take up 3.7%. These same records also appear under a second study, on T cells of mothers and their children.

Sequencing was performed on blood. The receptors were sampled from a boy younger than 18 in good health.

The chain employs TRBV5-1 and TRBJ2-5; a possible D gene is TRBD1 (5 bases). Looked up from germline, CDR1 is SGHRS and CDR2 is YFSETQ. The CDR3 is 14 residues long. V was trimmed by 0 bases and J by 7 bases, leaving 13 bases between them. CDR3 bases: TGCGCCAGCAGCTTGGTGGCCCAGGGTGGGACCCAGTACTTC. It translates to CASSLVAQGGTQYF. Combining the CDR3 with reference TRBV5-1 and TRBJ2-5 gives the whole variable domain KAGVTQTPRYLIKTRGQQVTLSCSPISGHRSVSWYQQTPGQGLQFLFEYFSETQRNKGNFPGRFSGRQFSNSRSEMNVSTLELGDSALYLCASSLVAQGGTQYFGPGTRLLVL.

This clonotype showed up just a few times. This chain uses TRBV5-1 with TRBJ1-2; no reliable D call. The V gene's germline CDR1 is SGHRS and CDR2 YFSETQ. The ends were cut back, 3 bases at V and 4 bases at J, with 13 bases in the middle. CDR3 size: 14 residues. This chain's CDR3 is CASSSSGTAYGYTF. The CDR3 nucleotides read TGCGCCAGCAGCTCGTCCGGTACAGCCTATGGCTACACCTTC.

The V call is TRBV2, the J call TRBJ1-5; D ambiguous. CDR1 is SNHLY, CDR2 FYNNEI, per germline. This CDR3 spans 12 amino acids. V was shortened by 0 bases and J by 9 bases, with 6 bases between the two germline ends. The chain's CDR3 is CASSEAERPQHF. The CDR3 DNA is TGTGCCAGCAGTGAAGCGGAGCGGCCCCAGCATTTT.

This chain uses TRBV5-6 with TRBJ1-1, with D unresolved. Germline values: CDR1 SGHDT, CDR2 YYEEEE. Trimming took 0 bases from V and 2 from J, leaving 11 bases between them. The CDR3 is 15 amino acids. DNA for the CDR3: TGTGCCAGCAGCTTGGCCCCAGGATTCAACACTGAAGCTTTCTTT. Protein: CASSLAPGFNTEAFF.

The V gene is TRBV20-1, the J gene TRBJ2-5; D unclear. The J call is doubtful: the DNA matches TRBJ2-1 better. This CDR3 has 12 amino acids. Germline V gene lookup returns CDR1 DFQATT and CDR2 SNEGSKA (reference sequence). The CDR3 protein is CSASSRPGEQFF. CDR3 coding DNA: TGCAGTGCTTCCAGCCGGCCCGGGGAGCAGTTCTTC.

This clonotype has a handful of counts. V and J are TRBV10-3 and TRBJ2-7; D possibly corresponds to TRBD1 (6 bases). Looked up from germline, CDR1 is ENHRY and CDR2 is SYGVKD. Deletions cut 4 bases from V and 0 bases from J, with 10 bases between. CDR3 size: 14 residues. CDR3 in amino acids: CAISGQELSYEQYF. CDR3 bases: TGTGCCATCAGTGGACAGGAGCTCTCCTACGAGCAGTACTTC.

This clonotype was counted between two and nine times. The chain uses TRBV28 and TRBJ2-1, with 7 bases that match TRBD1. Trimming took 10 bases from V and 4 from J; bases not matched to a gene: 10. This CDR3 contains 14 residues. The V gene's germline CDR1 is MDHEN and CDR2 SYDVKM. The CDR3, as DNA: TGTGCCACGATAGGGGGACAGATATACAATGAGCAGTTCTTC. Protein: CATIGGQIYNEQFF.

This chain's CDR3 is CAWKGGTGWDRSPLHF. The CDR3, as DNA: TGTGCCTGGAAAGGGGGAACAGGTTGGGACCGGTCACCCCTCCACTTT. The genes are TRBV30 and TRBJ1-6, with a weak D call TRBD1 (6 bases). The CDR3 consists of 16 residues. Trimming left V 4 bases short and J 10 bases short, with 23 bases between. The germline gives CDR1 GTSNPN, CDR2 SVGIG (reference sequence).

Comments on this clonotype: A single base separates this from a much larger clone, so it may be a read error. The rearrangement uses TRBV6-2 or TRBV6-3 and TRBJ2-7; TRBD2 matches 9 bases. The germline CDR1 and CDR2 sequences are MNHEY and SVGEGT. With V trimmed by 0 bases and J by 6 bases, 3 bases remained unmatched. The CDR3 extends over 14 amino acids. CDR3 nucleotide sequence: TGTGCCAGCAGTTACTCTAGCGGGAGTTGCGAGCAGTACTTC. Encoded protein: CASSYSSGSCEQYF.

The rearrangement uses TRBV19 and TRBJ1-1; D is uncertain. Germline loops: CDR1 LNHDA, CDR2 SQIVND (reference sequence). Trimming cost V 7 bases and J 5 bases, with 17 bases left between them. This CDR3 region has 14 residues. The CDR3 DNA sequence: TGTGCCAGTACCTCCAGGCTGGAGAGGACTGAAGCTTTCTTT. Protein sequence: CASTSRLERTEAFF.

V is TRBV29-1 and J is TRBJ2-1, with unresolved D. The CDR3 is made up of 13 amino acids. Trimming cost V 7 bases and J 5 bases, with 15 bases left between them. Germline CDR1 and CDR2: SQVTM and ANQGSEA. CDR3 in DNA: TGCAGCGGCGCCGGTTACAGCGACAATGAGCAGTTCTTC. Translated, it gives CSGAGYSDNEQFF.

A few counts support this clonotype. This chain uses TRBV29-1 with TRBJ1-1; D gene uncertain. Trimming left V 3 bases short and J 0 bases short, with 11 bases between. CDR3 size: 14 residues. Germline lookup yields CDR1 SQVTM and CDR2 ANQGSEA. The CDR3 region is CSVELHSMNTEAFF. The CDR3 DNA is TGCAGCGTTGAGCTACACAGCATGAACACTGAAGCTTTCTTT.

This chain joins TRBV27 and TRBJ2-5; D gene uncertain. Germline CDR1 and CDR2: MNHEY and SMNVEV (reference sequence). V was pared by 0 bases and J by 5 bases, with 7 bases between. The CDR3 runs to 13 residues. CDR3 DNA: TGTGCCAGCAGTTTATCAGGGATTGAGACCCAGTACTTC. Translation gives CASSLSGIETQYF.

This clonotype has only a few counts. This chain joins TRBV4-1 and TRBJ1-4, with no clear D. The V end lost 4 bases, the J end lost 0 bases, and 9 bases lay between the germline ends. Germline lookup yields CDR1 MGHRA and CDR2 YSYEKL. This CDR3 comprises 15 residues. In DNA, the CDR3 is TGCGCCAGCAGCCTCCCCCGTGCAACTAATGAAAAACTGTTTTTT. Its protein product is CASSLPRATNEKLFF.

V gene TRBV7-3 combines with J gene TRBJ2-5, with D maybe TRBD2 (6 bases). CDR3 size: 15 residues. CDR1 and CDR2 (germline): SGHTA, FQGTGA. V lost 2 bases and J lost 5, with 15 bases in between. This CDR3 is CASSLGGSRQETQYF. CDR3 coding DNA: TGTGCCAGCAGCTTAGGGGGGTCCAGACAGGAGACCCAGTACTTC.

This sequence joins TRBV5-1 and TRBJ2-5; D is undetermined. Per germline, CDR1 SGHRS and CDR2 YFSETQ. Trimming pared 2 bases from V and 5 bases from J, leaving 16 bases between. This CDR3 region has 15 residues. The CDR3 nucleotides read TGCGCCAGCAGCTTTGGTTCCGGCTCGGAGGAGACCCAGTACTTC. It specifies CASSFGSGSEETQYF.

In this sample, this clonotype turned up a few times. The J gene is TRBJ2-1, the V gene TRBV5-1; 8 bases match TRBD2. The CDR3 consists of 15 residues. CDR1 is SGHRS and CDR2 is YFSETQ in the germline V gene. After removal of 3 bases from V and 5 bases from J, the junction contained 7 bases not matched to a gene. The CDR3 here is CASSYRERGNNEQFF. The DNA of the CDR3 is TGCGCCAGCAGCTACCGGGAGCGGGGGAACAATGAGCAGTTCTTC.

This chain uses TRBV20-1 with TRBJ2-4, with D unclear. V gave up 0 bases and J gave up 9 bases, with 12 bases separating them. Per germline, CDR1 DFQATT and CDR2 SNEGSKA (reference sequence). The CDR3 length is 13 residues. CDR3 bases: TGCAGTGCTAGAGATCCCCAGCCTAGCATTCAGTACTTC. This translates into CSARDPQPSIQYF.

V is TRBV6-6 and J is TRBJ2-5, with a possible D match to TRBD2 (5 bases). This CDR3 spans 14 amino acids. The V gene lost 3 bases and the J gene lost 5 bases, with 13 bases spanning the gap. The germline CDR1 and CDR2 sequences are MNHNY and SVGAGI (reference sequence). The CDR3 coding sequence is TGTGCCAGCAGTTATTCGGGAAAGGAGGAGACCCAGTACTTC. Translation gives CASSYSGKEETQYF.

The V and J genes are TRBV6-5 and TRBJ2-7; maybe TRBD1 (5 bases). There are 14 residues in the CDR3. Germline V lookup: CDR1 MNHEY, CDR2 SVGAGI. Trimming cost V 4 bases and J 3 bases, with 13 bases left between them. The CDR3 DNA reads TGTGCCAGCAGTTTGGACATCGGAAACTACGAGCAGTACTTC. Translation gives CASSLDIGNYEQYF.

The V and J genes are TRBV29-1 and TRBJ1-3; D remains ambiguous. Per germline, CDR1 SQVTM and CDR2 ANQGSEA. This CDR3 has 12 amino acids. Trimming stripped 4 bases from V and 2 bases from J, with 6 bases between. CDR3 nucleotide sequence: TGCAGCGTTGGGACGCCTGGAAACACCATATATTTT. Protein product: CSVGTPGNTIYF.

This clonotype has just a few counts. The chain links TRBV27 to TRBJ1-2; perhaps TRBD1 as D (6 bases). The CDR3 covers 17 residues. Trimming cost V 3 bases and J 1 base, with 18 bases left between them. Looked up from germline, CDR1 is MNHEY and CDR2 is SMNVEV (reference sequence). As DNA, the CDR3 is TGTGCCAGCAGTTTCACCACAGGGCCAGTCAGTAACTATGGCTACACCTTC. Amino acid sequence: CASSFTTGPVSNYGYTF.

This clonotype appeared a few times. The genes are TRBV6-6 and TRBJ2-1; possibly TRBD2 for D (6 bases). In germline, CDR1 is MNHNY, CDR2 SVGAGI (reference sequence). The CDR3 contains 13 residues. V was shortened by 0 bases and J by 15 bases, with 15 bases between the two germline ends. The CDR3: CASSYSNGGRGFF. CDR3 nucleotides: TGTGCCAGCAGTTACTCGAACGGGGGAAGAGGGTTCTTC.

The rearrangement joins TRBV7-2 to TRBJ2-3; 8 nucleotides align to TRBD2. CDR1 and CDR2 (germline): SGHTA, FQGNSA. The CDR3 covers 15 residues. With V trimmed by 4 bases and J by 1 base, 4 bases remained unmatched. CDR3 nucleotides: TGTGCCAGCAGCTCGACTAGCGCAGGCACAGATACGCAGTATTTT. It encodes CASSSTSAGTDTQYF.

This clonotype was found a few times. The CDR3 sequence: CATDEAGGADTQYF. For the CDR3, the DNA is TGTGCTACGGACGAAGCGGGGGGTGCGGATACGCAGTATTTT. The chain joins TRBV30 to TRBJ2-3; 9 bases are a match to TRBD2. Per germline, CDR1 GTSNPN and CDR2 SVGIG (reference sequence). The CDR3 spans 14 residues.

V is TRBV7-8 and J is TRBJ2-5; D not resolved. Deletions cut 3 bases from V and 2 bases from J, with 7 bases between. Germline CDR1 is SGHVS and CDR2 is FQNEAQ. CDR3 length equals 13 residues. This CDR3 is CASSLTEQETQYF. In nucleotides, the CDR3 is TGTGCCAGCAGCTTGACGGAACAAGAGACCCAGTACTTC.

In its sample, this clonotype was seen a few times. This chain links TRBV30 with TRBJ1-5, with unresolved D. Deletions cut 1 base from V and 3 bases from J, with 19 bases between. Per germline, CDR1 GTSNPN and CDR2 SVGIG (reference sequence). The CDR3 is 17 residues long. CDR3 coding DNA: TGTGCCTGGAGTGCCTACACCGGACCAGGTGCCAATCAGCCCCAGCATTTT. This encodes CAWSAYTGPGANQPQHF.

The chain is built from TRBV27 and TRBJ2-5, with D possibly TRBD2 on 6 matching bases. CDR3 size: 13 residues. Germline CDR1 MNHEY, CDR2 SMNVEV (reference sequence). V was pared by 5 bases and J by 9 bases, with 16 bases between. The CDR3 is CASSMSVWEAQYF. CDR3 in DNA: TGTGCCAGCAGTATGTCCGTGTGGGAGGCCCAGTACTTC.

This clonotype was counted a few times. An end of the junction does not agree with germline; a read error may underlie this. V and J are TRBV7-7 and TRBJ2-5, with a possible D match to TRBD2 (5 bases). The CDR3 sequence is 13 residues long. Germline CDR1 and CDR2: SSHAT and FNYEAQ (reference sequence). The CDR3 spells CASSWTLQETQYF. The CDR3 DNA reads as TGTGCTAGCAGCTGGACTTTACAAGAGACCCAGTACTTC.

CDR3 region: CSVRGSDETQYF. The CDR3 nucleotides read TGCAGCGTTCGAGGAAGCGACGAGACCCAGTACTTC. The chain carries TRBV29-1 and TRBJ2-1; D not resolved. The DNA end lines up better with TRBJ2-5; the J call may be wrong. This CDR3 is built from 12 residues. The germline V gene has CDR1 SQVTM and CDR2 ANQGSEA.